This T cell receptor beta chain was identified in a study of blood T cell repertoires in COVID-19 (TCRdb year 2020). Background on the whole study: The collaborator samples originated in the United States, Italy and Spain and spanned the acute and convalescent phases of COVID-19. Sample metadata almost always included a de-identified subject ID, COVID-19 status, age in years and sex. Deeply sampled blood TCRbeta repertoires from subjects exposed to, actively infected with, or recovered from COVID-19 were included in the dataset. A freely available public database, intended as a resource for researchers studying the immune response to SARS-CoV-2, is where the repertoires were released. The samples were drawn from the first 160 participants of the ongoing ImmuneRACE study and from roughly 1,300 subjects provided by 6 global collaborators. Where available, HLA class I and class II types were obtained from metadata supplied by the sample provider rather than from assay-based typing. The prospective study material was composed of cDNA or gDNA derived from T cells, B-cell-depleted T cells, or PBMCs. Paper-wide results and their limitations: How much clinical and demographic metadata was included differed by source and by participant, and the metadata was provided uncurated.

The immunoSEQ Assay, a bias-controlled multiplex PCR, was used to amplify TCRbeta CDR3 regions from genomic DNA. The original methods were these. The number of nucleated cells in each sample was estimated by amplification of reference gene primers within the assay. Sequence reads were collapsed and filtered to measure the absolute abundance of every unique TCRbeta CDR3 rearrangement. For each sample, productive Simpson clonality was calculated as the square root of Simpson's diversity index over productive rearrangements. Held by TCRdb, this immuneACCESS table contains in-frame sequences only and omits some clones. Under half of the omission traces to an unresolved V gene where checked; the cause of the rest is unknown. V, J and clone size derive from that table, while D and trimming were established from the DNA sequence. The sample contains some 170,000 clones, roughly 79% of them found a single time. Roughly 28% of the sample belongs to the ten largest clones.

V sheds 3 bases and J sheds 4 bases, leaving 12 bases between their ends. CDR1 and CDR2 were assigned from the germline V gene (reference sequence) as LNHDA and SQIVND. Counted from cysteine to phenylalanine, this CDR3 has 14 amino acids. Only the CDR3 DNA stays, 42 bases, in frame from base 1. Collaborating institutions collected whole blood in K2EDTA tubes following their own protocols. Collaborator samples were shipped for TCRbeta analysis as frozen whole blood, isolated PBMCs, or DNA extracted from either sample type. A remark on this clone: The target of this receptor is not known. It has no much larger one-base neighbor in the sample; base qualities were not kept.

The chain is encoded by TRBV19 joined to TRBJ1-2; TRBD1 is a weak D gene call, 5 bases matching. The TCR originated in a woman aged 70-85 years with acute or convalescent COVID-19. Specimen: peripheral blood. The DNA reads TGTGCCAGTAGTATGCAGGGTCGAAGCTATGGCTACACCTTC. Its translation is CASSMQGRSYGYTF.